The 21 T cell receptor beta chains reported below all come from one sample, sequenced in a study of regulatory T cells in long-lasting Graves disease. The time point: newly diagnosed GD, antithyroid drugs for less than 3 months. The authors made the TCR library using RNA they extracted from PBMCs. HTBI primers from iRepertoire and Arm-PCR of CDR3 regions yielded the TCR beta libraries. MiXCR, run by TCRdb on the multiplex PCR reads, gives a single entry per CDR3 protein. Here the sample spans about 500,000 distinct CDR3 sequences, 12% being singletons. These same records also appear under a second study, on T cells in Graves' hyperthyroidism and ophthalmopathy.

Source: peripheral blood mononuclear cells (PBMCs), taken at new diagnosis, from a patient treated with antithyroid drugs. These receptors were taken from a woman in her 30s with Graves disease.

This clonotype has at least ten counts. The chain carries TRBV9 and TRBJ2-3; D is unclear. The CDR3 has 17 amino acids. V was cut by 3 bases and J by 2 bases, with 19 bases left in between. Germline loops: CDR1 SGDLS, CDR2 YYNGEE. The CDR3 spells CASSAYSRGHTTDTQYF. The CDR3 DNA reads as TGTGCCAGCAGCGCGTATTCGCGCGGTCACACCACAGATACGCAGTATTTT.

This clonotype was seen at least ten times. V gene TRBV13 combines with J gene TRBJ1-1; D may be TRBD1 (6 bases). Germline V gene lookup returns CDR1 PRHDT and CDR2 FYEKMQ (reference sequence). The CDR3 is made up of 14 amino acids. V was cut by 4 bases and J by 2 bases, with 11 bases left in between. CDR3 loop: CASSYVDRNTEAFF. In DNA form, the CDR3 reads TGTGCCAGCAGCTATGTGGACAGAAACACTGAAGCTTTCTTT.

This clonotype has at least ten counts. The chain employs TRBV12-3 or TRBV12-4 and TRBJ1-1; D not certain. V gave up 8 bases and J gave up 10 bases, with 17 bases separating them. The CDR3 has 12 residues. As DNA, the CDR3 is TGTGCCAGCTCCCCAACCGGGCGAGGAGCTTTCTTT. Protein product: CASSPTGRGAFF.

This clonotype was recorded a few times. The chain recombines TRBV6-1 with TRBJ2-2; D not resolved. Germline V gene data show CDR1 as MNHNS and CDR2 as SASEGT. V lost 2 bases and J lost 2, with 9 bases in between. The CDR3 is 15 amino acids. This CDR3 is CASSELLVNTGELFF. CDR3 nucleotides: TGTGCCAGCAGTGAACTGCTGGTTAACACCGGGGAGCTGTTTTTT.

This clonotype was seen ten or more times. The CDR3 bases are TGTGCCAGCAGTGAACACGCTAGCCGAAGCACAGATACGCAGTATTTT. Its protein is CASSEHASRSTDTQYF. The rearrangement joins TRBV6-1 to TRBJ2-3; weak D call: TRBD2 (5 bases). This CDR3 comprises 16 residues. V was shortened by 2 bases and J by 0 bases, with 12 bases between the two germline ends. Per the germline V gene, CDR1 is MNHNS and CDR2 is SASEGT.

This clonotype has a handful of counts. The rearrangement links TRBV7-9 to TRBJ2-1, with TRBD2 matching 7 bases. The germline CDR1 and CDR2 sequences are SEHNR and FQNEAQ (reference sequence). V shed 1 base, J shed 4 bases, and the junction held 4 bases outside the gene matches. The CDR3 sequence is 15 residues long. The CDR3 reads CASSLETSPYNEQFF. In DNA form, the CDR3 reads TGTGCCAGCAGCTTAGAGACTAGCCCGTACAATGAGCAGTTCTTC.

There are a few counts of this clonotype. The chain couples TRBV5-1 to TRBJ2-1; 11 bases align to TRBD1. V shed 6 bases, J shed 13 bases, and the junction held 15 bases outside the gene matches. Germline CDR1 SGHRS, CDR2 YFSETQ. The CDR3 spans 15 residues. The CDR3 sequence: CASNPGTGGRREQFF. CDR3 DNA: TGCGCCAGCAACCCCGGGACAGGGGGTAGGAGGGAACAGTTCTTC. The full variable domain, in which reference TRBV5-1 and TRBJ2-1 provide the parts outside the CDR3, is KAGVTQTPRYLIKTRGQQVTLSCSPISGHRSVSWYQQTPGQGLQFLFEYFSETQRNKGNFPGRFSGRQFSNSRSEMNVSTLELGDSALYLCASNPGTGGRREQFFGPGTRLTVL.

This chain joins TRBV7-8 and TRBJ2-2; D is uncertain. V shed 4 bases and J shed 5 bases, with 11 bases lying between them. The CDR3 covers 14 residues. Germline V gives CDR1 SGHVS, CDR2 FQNEAQ. The CDR3 nucleotides are TGTGCCAGCAGCTCTTTCCAGCAGACCGGGGAGCTGTTTTTT. This translates into CASSSFQQTGELFF.

This clonotype has a count of ten or more. The gene calls are TRBV5-6 and TRBJ1-5; D not certain. Germline values: CDR1 SGHDT, CDR2 YYEEEE. Trimming shortened V by 3 bases and J by 6 bases, and 10 bases separated the two germline ends. The CDR3 sequence is 13 residues long. In DNA, the CDR3 is TGTGCCAGCAGCTATGGGAGTGGTCAGCCCCAGCATTTT. It codes for CASSYGSGQPQHF.

This chain uses TRBV5-4 with TRBJ2-3; D not certain. The CDR3 covers 15 residues. V lost 0 bases to trimming and J lost 0 bases, with 8 bases between them. From germline, CDR1 is SGHNT and CDR2 YYREEE (reference sequence). CDR3 sequence (DNA): TGTGCCAGCAGCTTGGCCAAGCCTAGCACAGATACGCAGTATTTT. This encodes CASSLAKPSTDTQYF.

This clonotype has at least ten counts. The chain carries TRBV25-1 and TRBJ2-7; D is unresolved. From germline, CDR1 is MGHDK and CDR2 SYGVNS. V was cut by 4 bases and J by 5 bases, with 15 bases left in between. This CDR3 has 14 residues. The CDR3 protein is CASSGGLGFNEQYF. The CDR3 nucleotides read TGTGCCAGCAGTGGTGGTCTGGGGTTTAACGAGCAGTACTTC.

This clonotype was seen repeatedly, ten times or more. The chain combines TRBV2 with TRBJ2-1, with a possible D match to TRBD1 (6 bases). CDR3 length equals 13 residues. V lost 5 bases and J lost 7, with 12 bases in between. CDR1 and CDR2 from the germline V gene are SNHLY and FYNNEI. The DNA for the CDR3 is TGTGCCAGCAGTCCCGAAACAGGGAATGAGCAGTTCTTC. As protein: CASSPETGNEQFF.

In this sample, this clonotype turned up many times. The rearrangement links TRBV7-2 to TRBJ2-5; no reliable D call. The CDR3 runs 15 residues. The V end was cut by 0 bases, the J end by 5 bases, with 13 bases between. Germline-derived CDR1 and CDR2 are SGHTA and FQGNSA. CDR3 coding DNA: TGTGCCAGCAGCTTAGCTCTCGGCGGATGGGAGACCCAGTACTTC. The encoded protein is CASSLALGGWETQYF.

In this sample, this clonotype turned up a few times. The J gene is TRBJ2-1, the V gene TRBV9, with 10 nucleotides matching TRBD2. Germline V gives CDR1 SGDLS, CDR2 YYNGEE. J was trimmed by 6 bases and V by 0 bases; bases with no gene match: 6. This CDR3 spans 16 amino acids. This CDR3 reads CASSVGRTSGINEQFF. The CDR3 DNA reads as TGTGCCAGCAGCGTAGGCCGGACTAGCGGAATCAATGAGCAGTTCTTC.

This clonotype was observed many times. The gene calls are TRBV11-3 and TRBJ2-1; 8 nucleotides agree with TRBD1. V lost 3 bases to trimming and J lost 3 bases; unmatched junction nucleotides: 1. Germline loops: CDR1 SGHNT, CDR2 YENEEA. The CDR3 is 14 amino acids. This CDR3 reads CASSFTGGYNEQFF. In nucleotides, the CDR3 is TGTGCCAGCAGCTTCACAGGGGGCTACAATGAGCAGTTCTTC.

This clonotype was counted at least ten times. The rearrangement uses TRBV7-2 and TRBJ2-7; D unclear. Trimming took off 5 bases at V and 0 bases at J, with 14 bases between the two ends. The germline gives CDR1 SGHTA, CDR2 FQGNSA. The CDR3 is 15 amino acids. The CDR3, as DNA: TGTGCCAGCAGCCGTCGAGGTCTCCTCTCCTACGAGCAGTACTTC. Protein: CASSRRGLLSYEQYF.

This clonotype has ten or more counts. The CDR3 reads CATSASWLADTQYF. DNA of the CDR3: TGTGCCACCAGTGCCTCTTGGTTAGCAGATACGCAGTATTTT. The chain joins TRBV24-1 to TRBJ2-3, with no clear D. There are 14 residues in the CDR3. Germline V gene lookup returns CDR1 KGHDR and CDR2 SFDVKD. V was clipped by 5 bases and J by 4 bases, with 12 bases between them.

This clonotype was seen at least ten times. The chain recombines TRBV12-3 or TRBV12-4 with TRBJ2-7, with TRBD2 identical over 7 bases. This CDR3 region has 14 residues. Losses at the gene ends were 3 bases for V and 5 bases for J; bases not matched to a gene: 7. CDR3 sequence (DNA): TGTGCCAGCAGTTTTGGATCAGGGAGGGACGAGCAGTACTTC. This codes for CASSFGSGRDEQYF.

This clonotype was seen a few times. The chain links TRBV27 to TRBJ2-2; 7 bases line up with TRBD1. Germline CDR1 MNHEY, CDR2 SMNVEV (reference sequence). The J segment lost 6 bases and the V segment lost 3 bases, leaving 1 base of the junction unmatched. The CDR3 contains 13 residues. The CDR3 nucleotides read TGTGCCAGCAGTTTCCAGGGGGCCGGGGAGCTGTTTTTT. It codes for CASSFQGAGELFF.

This clonotype was counted only a few times. The chain links TRBV28 to TRBJ1-4; D is ambiguous. The CDR3 extends over 10 amino acids. Germline assignment: CDR1 MDHEN and CDR2 SYDVKM. V lost 8 bases, J lost 5 bases, and 3 bases lay in between. CDR3 nucleotide sequence: TGTGCCAGCGGAAATGAAAAACTGTTTTTT. It encodes CASGNEKLFF.

This chain uses TRBV3-1 with TRBJ2-7; D possibly corresponds to TRBD1 (5 bases). The CDR3 runs 14 residues. Trimming cost V 4 bases and J 5 bases, with 15 bases left between them. Germline values: CDR1 LGHDT, CDR2 YNNKEL (reference sequence). The CDR3 region has the DNA TGTGCCAGCAGCCCCCCCGGTAAGGGGAACGAGCAGTACTTC. It translates to CASSPPGKGNEQYF.